One sample yielded the 21 T cell receptor beta chains listed below, sequenced in a study of T cell responses to AZD1222 COVID-19 vaccine. Profiled with immunoSEQ multiplex PCR; TCRdb holds only in-frame clones, not every one. The sample has under 200,000 clones, around 87% seen once. The input for sequencing was peripheral blood, taken on day 0 of MenACWY control vaccination. These receptors were taken from an adult in good health.

V is TRBV28 and J is TRBJ2-7, with D maybe TRBD1 (6 bases). The CDR3 loop spans 14 amino acids. Germline lookup yields CDR1 MDHEN and CDR2 SYDVKM. V lost 5 bases to trimming and J lost 1 base, with 12 bases between them. The CDR3 is CASSPQTGSYEQYF. The CDR3 nucleotides are TGTGCCAGCAGTCCTCAGACAGGATCCTACGAGCAGTACTTC.

This chain links TRBV27 with TRBJ1-1, with 12 bases identical to TRBD1. CDR3 length: 13 amino acids. CDR1 and CDR2 from the germline V gene are MNHEY and SMNVEV (reference sequence). The trim removed 5 bases at V and 11 bases at J, leaving 6 bases unmatched. The chain's CDR3 is CASSPGTGGWAFF. Here the CDR3 DNA reads TGTGCCAGCAGTCCAGGGACAGGGGGCTGGGCTTTCTTT.

The chain links TRBV7-8 to TRBJ2-2, with 8 bases that match TRBD2. The CDR3 is 16 residues long. Germline assignment: CDR1 SGHVS and CDR2 FQNEAQ. V trimming: 2 bases; J trimming: 2 bases; junction bases outside the gene matches: 4. The CDR3 bases are TGTGCCAGCAGCTTATATCGGGAGGGCAACACCGGGGAGCTGTTTTTT. Protein sequence: CASSLYREGNTGELFF.

This chain joins TRBV19 and TRBJ1-2, with D possibly TRBD1 on 6 matching bases. V was trimmed by 8 bases and J by 8 bases, leaving 30 bases between them. CDR3 length: 17 amino acids. The germline CDR1 and CDR2 sequences are LNHDA and SQIVND (reference sequence). The DNA for the CDR3 is TGTGCCAGTCCGGGGCGAGGGGGGATAAGCGGGGTGGACGGCTACACCTTC. Protein product: CASPGRGGISGVDGYTF.

In its sample, this clone was seen once. The chain couples TRBV7-9 to TRBJ2-1; D not certain. The CDR3 sequence is 12 residues long. V shed 4 bases and J shed 7 bases, with 8 bases lying between them. Looked up from germline, CDR1 is SEHNR and CDR2 is FQNEAQ (reference sequence). The CDR3 sequence is CASSWLGNEQFF. The CDR3 bases are TGTGCCAGCAGCTGGCTCGGGAATGAGCAGTTCTTC.

The chain recombines TRBV5-1 with TRBJ2-5, with D possibly matching TRBD2 (5 bases). V lost 0 bases and J 3 bases, leaving 12 bases between the germline ends. CDR3 length: 15 residues. In germline, CDR1 is SGHRS, CDR2 YFSETQ. CDR3 coding DNA: TGCGCCAGCAGCTTGGCTAGCCAAAAGGAAGAGACCCAGTACTTC. This codes for CASSLASQKEETQYF.

In nucleotides, the CDR3 is TGTGCCAGCAGTCCTCTTAACACTGAAGCTTTCTTT. It codes for CASSPLNTEAFF. The gene calls are TRBV12-3 or TRBV12-4 and TRBJ1-1; D is uncertain. This CDR3 spans 12 amino acids. V was cut by 5 bases and J by 2 bases, with 6 bases left in between.

V gene TRBV5-1 combines with J gene TRBJ2-7, with a possible D match to TRBD1 (6 bases). Trimming left V 0 bases short and J 3 bases short, with 7 bases between. There are 13 residues in the CDR3. CDR1 and CDR2 from the germline V gene are SGHRS and YFSETQ. CDR3 nucleotide sequence: TGCGCCAGCAGCTTGGTCAGGGGCTACGAGCAGTACTTC. Encoded protein: CASSLVRGYEQYF.

V usage is TRBV30 and J usage is TRBJ1-5; D uncertain. The CDR3 loop spans 17 amino acids. V was pared by 3 bases and J by 0 bases, with 18 bases between. From germline, CDR1 is GTSNPN and CDR2 SVGIG (reference sequence). The CDR3 sequence: CAWRAGNWYNSNQPQHF. CDR3 coding DNA: TGTGCCTGGAGGGCCGGTAACTGGTACAATAGCAATCAGCCCCAGCATTTT. The full variable domain, completed using reference TRBV30 and TRBJ1-5, is SQTIHQWPATLVQPVGSPLSLECTVEGTSNPNLYWYRQAAGRGLQLLFYSVGIGQISSEVPQNLSASRPQDRQFILSSKKLLLSDSGFYLCAWRAGNWYNSNQPQHFGDGTRLSIL.

In its sample, this clone was seen once. This sequence joins TRBV27 and TRBJ1-2; no reliable D call. CDR1 is MNHEY, CDR2 SMNVEV, per germline (reference sequence). The CDR3 is made up of 13 amino acids. The V end lost 4 bases, the J end lost 10 bases, and 16 bases lay between the germline ends. In DNA form, the CDR3 reads TGTGCCAGCAGTTCCGCCGCCCGGGTAGCCTACACCTTC. The encoded protein is CASSSAARVAYTF.

The chain is built from TRBV10-3 and TRBJ2-3, with 10 bases aligning to TRBD2. Germline values: CDR1 ENHRY, CDR2 SYGVKD. CDR3 length: 15 residues. J was trimmed by 2 bases and V by 3 bases; bases with no gene match: 2. The CDR3 loop is CAISESGGATDTQYF. DNA for the CDR3: TGTGCCATCAGTGAAAGCGGGGGGGCCACAGATACGCAGTATTTT.

The gene calls are TRBV4-1 and TRBJ1-6; TRBD1 is a possible D gene (6 bases). The CDR3 consists of 15 residues. V dropped 0 bases and J dropped 8 bases, with 11 bases sitting between them. Germline V gene lookup returns CDR1 MGHRA and CDR2 YSYEKL. The chain's CDR3 is CASSQEANRDSPLHF. The CDR3 coding sequence is TGCGCCAGCAGCCAAGAGGCGAACAGGGATTCACCCCTCCACTTT.

The rearrangement joins TRBV9 to TRBJ2-1; TRBD1 might be the D (6 bases). The germline V gene encodes CDR1 SGDLS and CDR2 YYNGEE. Trimming shortened V by 6 bases and J by 9 bases, and 16 bases separated the two germline ends. The CDR3 spans 13 residues. CDR3 sequence reads: CASKSPQGTEQFF. The CDR3, as DNA: TGTGCCAGCAAGTCCCCACAGGGCACTGAGCAGTTCTTC.

The gene calls are TRBV27 and TRBJ2-7; D might be TRBD1 or TRBD2, each matching 5 bases. CDR1 and CDR2 (germline): MNHEY, SMNVEV (reference sequence). The CDR3 is 13 residues long. Trimming left V 5 bases short and J 2 bases short, with 10 bases between. The CDR3 DNA follows: TGTGCCAGCAGTCCGGGACCAACCTACGAGCAGTACTTC. It is translated as CASSPGPTYEQYF.

CDR3 in amino acids: CASSYRLQGLWDSPLHF. The CDR3 nucleotides are TGTGCCAGCAGTTACCGCTTACAGGGGCTTTGGGATTCACCCCTCCACTTT. V gene TRBV6-2 or TRBV6-3 combines with J gene TRBJ1-6; TRBD1 agrees at 7 bases. The CDR3 length is 17 residues. With 2 bases clipped from V and 8 bases from J, the junction kept 12 bases outside the gene matches. Germline assignment: CDR1 MNHEY and CDR2 SVGEGT.

The J gene is TRBJ1-2, the V gene TRBV9; a weak D match, TRBD1 (5 bases). Germline V gene sequence: CDR1 SGDLS, CDR2 YYNGEE. There are 17 residues in the CDR3. With 3 bases removed from V and 2 bases from J, the gap between germline ends came to 20 bases. The CDR3 sequence: CASSGAEVSSGNYGYTF. CDR3 coding DNA: TGTGCCAGCAGCGGGGCTGAAGTCTCCTCAGGGAACTATGGCTACACCTTC.

The rearrangement uses TRBV28 and TRBJ2-7; D unclear. This CDR3 region has 11 residues. Germline V gene data show CDR1 as MDHEN and CDR2 as SYDVKM. With 10 bases removed from V and 3 bases from J, the gap between germline ends came to 10 bases. The CDR3 DNA follows: TGTGCCACCACTACGGACTACGAGCAGTACTTC. It is translated as CATTTDYEQYF.

This chain links TRBV29-1 with TRBJ2-5; TRBD1 might be the D (6 bases). CDR3 length: 13 amino acids. CDR1 is SQVTM and CDR2 is ANQGSEA in the germline V gene. Trimming took off 8 bases at V and 1 base at J, with 14 bases between the two ends. This CDR3 is CSWGRQAQETQYF. The CDR3 DNA sequence: TGCAGCTGGGGAAGACAGGCCCAAGAGACCCAGTACTTC.

The chain combines TRBV19 with TRBJ2-1, with no clear D. Germline-derived CDR1 and CDR2 are LNHDA and SQIVND (reference sequence). V was pared by 1 base and J by 7 bases, with 14 bases between. This CDR3 is built from 15 residues. The CDR3 nucleotides are TGTGCCAGTAGTATAGGTATGGTAATCGGAAATGAGCAGTTCTTC. It translates to CASSIGMVIGNEQFF.

V and J are TRBV19 and TRBJ2-6; tentatively, D is TRBD1 or TRBD2 (5 bases each). This CDR3 has 20 amino acids. Trimming took off 6 bases at V and 0 bases at J, with 24 bases between the two ends. Germline V gene lookup returns CDR1 LNHDA and CDR2 SQIVND (reference sequence). CDR3 sequence (DNA): TGTGCCAGTAGAGCAAATCCTCAAAGGGACGTTCGCTCTGGGGCCAACGTCCTGACTTTC. Translating it yields CASRANPQRDVRSGANVLTF.

V gene TRBV6-4 combines with J gene TRBJ1-5, with D possibly matching TRBD1 (5 bases). The germline V and J ends were trimmed by 3 bases and 7 bases, with 10 bases remaining between them. Germline-derived CDR1 and CDR2 are MRHNA and SNTAGT. The CDR3 extends over 13 amino acids. The CDR3 DNA sequence: TGTGCCAGCAGTGAAGGGCAGGGACAGCCCCAGCATTTT. It encodes CASSEGQGQPQHF.